This entry concerns a single T cell receptor (beta chain). As yet, its antigen is unknown. This CDR3 comprises 15 residues. V lost 2 bases, J lost 3 bases, and 12 bases lay in between. Germline loops: CDR1 SGHTA, CDR2 FQGNSA. This sample stems from a study of cytomegalovirus exposure and HLA in healthy donors. Study at large: There were more than 350 genotyped donors. Of these, 81% fell in the genetic ancestry cluster associated with self-reported Caucasian donors. Whole-study findings and limits: Researchers reported that a few CMV-associated chains were confirmed in vitro as CMV antigen-specific. The investigators catalogued some 160 TCR beta chains as cytomegalovirus-associated. In an earlier analysis, in 587 donors, most V segments appeared productive either ~90% or ~30% of the time.

Researchers ran the PCR with 60 Vbeta and 13 Jbeta primers. The table came from immunoSEQ multiplex PCR; TCRdb's copy has only in-frame clones and leaves some out. The table has 140,000 or so clones, around 85% seen once; the top ten hold roughly 2.9%. The specimen was PBMCs. The chain employs TRBV7-2 and TRBJ2-3; D possibly corresponds to TRBD1 (7 bases). The sequence derives from a woman in her thirties in good health and CMV-seronegative. The CDR3 loop reads CASSLQGGRTDTQYF. The CDR3 DNA follows: TGTGCCAGCAGCTTACAGGGGGGTAGGACAGATACGCAGTATTTT.